These 17 T cell receptor beta chains were sequenced from one sample in a study of blood T cell repertoires in COVID-19. Clones were sequenced by immunoSEQ multiplex PCR, and TCRdb holds only the in-frame ones, with some missing. The sample lists under 250,000 clones, 80% seen once, with roughly 13% in the top ten. The sequencing input was peripheral blood. The receptors stem from a human donor in a cohort sampled during active COVID-19.

This chain links TRBV7-2 with TRBJ1-2, with TRBD1 identical over 10 bases. This CDR3 has 16 residues. V shed 2 bases and J 8 bases; nucleotides not matched to a gene: 11. Germline lookup yields CDR1 SGHTA and CDR2 FQGNSA. The CDR3 reads CASSLSLPGTGVGYTF. The CDR3 region has the DNA TGTGCCAGCAGCTTAAGTCTTCCCGGGACAGGGGTAGGCTACACCTTC.

The rearrangement joins TRBV3-1 (or the pseudogene TRBV3-2) to TRBJ1-5; D gene ambiguous. Germline values: CDR1 LGHDT, CDR2 YNNKEL (reference sequence). Trimming removed 6 bases at V and 6 bases at J, with 15 bases between. The CDR3 loop spans 14 amino acids. CDR3 protein: CASSTNPAIQPQHF. DNA for the CDR3: TGTGCCAGCAGTACTAACCCTGCAATTCAGCCCCAGCATTTT.

The rearrangement links TRBV11-3 to TRBJ2-7; D might be TRBD1 (6 bases). The germline V and J ends were trimmed by 4 bases and 3 bases, with 10 bases remaining between them. This CDR3 contains 13 residues. Looked up from germline, CDR1 is SGHNT and CDR2 is YENEEA. CDR3 amino acids: CASSSMTGYEQYF. The DNA for the CDR3 is TGTGCCAGCAGCTCCATGACAGGCTACGAGCAGTACTTC.

The chain's CDR3 is CASSRTSGISDTQYF. The CDR3 bases are TGTGCCAGCAGTCGGACTAGCGGGATTTCAGATACGCAGTATTTT. This sequence joins TRBV9 and TRBJ2-3; TRBD2 matches at 12 bases. This CDR3 comprises 15 residues. Trimming cost V 5 bases and J 4 bases; bases outside gene matches: 5. The germline V gene has CDR1 SGDLS and CDR2 YYNGEE.

The chain links TRBV7-8 to TRBJ1-1; tentative D call: TRBD1 (6 bases). Germline assignment: CDR1 SGHVS and CDR2 FQNEAQ. This CDR3 contains 15 residues. Trimming shortened V by 5 bases and J by 5 bases, and 18 bases separated the two germline ends. The CDR3 sequence is CASSLNTGWSTEAFF. CDR3 nucleotides: TGTGCCAGCAGCCTCAATACAGGGTGGAGTACTGAAGCTTTCTTT.

The chain couples TRBV30 to TRBJ2-7; D might be TRBD1 (6 bases). The CDR3 consists of 12 residues. In germline, CDR1 is GTSNPN, CDR2 SVGIG (reference sequence). Trimming shortened V by 1 base and J by 3 bases, and 7 bases separated the two germline ends. The CDR3 here is CAWSGDNYEQYF. Here the CDR3 DNA reads TGTGCCTGGAGTGGGGACAACTACGAGCAGTACTTC.

The chain joins TRBV18 to TRBJ1-3; D unclear. Trimming shortened V by 5 bases and J by 0 bases, and 5 bases separated the two germline ends. CDR3 length: 13 residues. Germline V gene data show CDR1 as KGHSH and CDR2 as LQKENI. CDR3 in amino acids: CASSASSGNTIYF. As DNA, the CDR3 is TGTGCCAGCTCAGCCAGCTCTGGAAACACCATATATTTT.

This chain joins TRBV4-1 and TRBJ2-3; 7 positions agree with TRBD2. This CDR3 has 18 amino acids. Germline assignment: CDR1 MGHRA and CDR2 YSYEKL. Trimming took 2 bases from V and 6 from J; bases not matched to a gene: 17. The CDR3 nucleotides are TGCGCCAGCAGCCAATTCCCGGGACTACCACCGAGAGGGGATACGCAGTATTTT. This codes for CASSQFPGLPPRGDTQYF.

In its sample, this clone was seen a few times. This rearrangement joins TRBV10-3 to TRBJ2-1; TRBD1 matches 12 bases. Trimming removed 2 bases from V and 7 bases from J; junction bases left unmatched: 3. This CDR3 has 15 amino acids. Per germline, CDR1 ENHRY and CDR2 SYGVKD. CDR3 protein: CAISERDRGRNEQFF. The DNA for the CDR3 is TGTGCCATCAGTGAGCGGGACAGGGGGCGGAATGAGCAGTTCTTC.

The chain links TRBV29-1 to TRBJ1-1; 7 positions agree with TRBD1. Germline CDR1 and CDR2: SQVTM and ANQGSEA. V lost 7 bases and J lost 7; bases outside the gene matches: 3. The CDR3 runs to 10 residues. CDR3 nucleotides: TGCAGCGCTGGGGACAGTGAAGCTTTCTTT. Encoded protein: CSAGDSEAFF.

This sequence joins TRBV6-6 and TRBJ2-7, with D possibly matching TRBD2 (6 bases). This CDR3 comprises 16 residues. V lost 7 bases, J lost 6 bases, and 25 bases lay in between. Germline V lookup: CDR1 MNHNY, CDR2 SVGAGI (reference sequence). The chain's CDR3 is CASTQAAPGTAGEQYF. In DNA, the CDR3 is TGTGCCAGCACCCAAGCCGCCCCTGGGACTGCGGGCGAGCAGTACTTC.

The chain recombines TRBV27 with TRBJ2-1; 9 nucleotides align to TRBD2. Trimming at V came to 1 base and at J to 6 bases, leaving 7 bases not matched to a gene. This CDR3 comprises 16 residues. Germline V gene lookup returns CDR1 MNHEY and CDR2 SMNVEV (reference sequence). The CDR3 here is CASSLWLAGSFNEQFF. Written as DNA, the CDR3 is TGTGCCAGCAGTTTATGGCTAGCGGGAAGTTTCAATGAGCAGTTCTTC.

The gene calls are TRBV7-2 and TRBJ2-1; TRBD2 matches at 13 bases. The CDR3 runs 17 residues. Losses at the gene ends were 1 base for V and 6 bases for J; bases not matched to a gene: 6. Germline CDR1 is SGHTA and CDR2 is FQGNSA. CDR3: CASSLVSGTSGTNEQFF. The CDR3 nucleotides read TGTGCCAGCAGCTTAGTCTCCGGGACTAGCGGGACCAATGAGCAGTTCTTC.

The gene calls are TRBV4-3 and TRBJ1-3, with D perhaps TRBD1 (6 bases). CDR3 length: 15 amino acids. The germline gives CDR1 LGHNA, CDR2 YSLEER. V lost 1 base to trimming and J lost 1 base, with 8 bases between them. The CDR3 DNA reads as TGCGCCAGCAGCCAAGGGACAGCATCTGGAAACACCATATATTTT. Translation gives CASSQGTASGNTIYF.

J is TRBJ2-3 and V is TRBV11-3, with D perhaps TRBD1 (6 bases). CDR3 size: 15 residues. The ends were cut back, 4 bases at V and 0 bases at J, with 11 bases in the middle. CDR1 and CDR2 (germline): SGHNT, YENEEA. CDR3 sequence reads: CASSSWTDSTDTQYF. The CDR3 DNA is TGTGCCAGCAGCTCCTGGACAGACAGCACAGATACGCAGTATTTT.

Ten or more counts support this clone. The chain is built from TRBV7-8 and TRBJ2-7; TRBD2 matches at 12 bases. This CDR3 contains 16 residues. V was pared by 5 bases and J by 3 bases, with 8 bases of the junction left unmatched. Germline CDR1 is SGHVS and CDR2 is FQNEAQ. CDR3 in amino acids: CASSRGTSGLNYEQYF. The CDR3 DNA sequence: TGTGCCAGCAGCCGAGGGACTAGCGGGCTGAACTACGAGCAGTACTTC.

The genes are TRBV30 and TRBJ1-2; a possible D gene is TRBD1 (6 bases). Trimming took 4 bases from V and 1 from J, leaving 16 bases between them. CDR3 length: 15 residues. Germline V lookup: CDR1 GTSNPN, CDR2 SVGIG (reference sequence). CDR3 protein: CAWTRRGTVNYGYTF. Written as DNA, the CDR3 is TGTGCCTGGACTCGTAGGGGGACCGTTAACTATGGCTACACCTTC.